Each of the 23 T cell receptor beta chains below was sequenced from the same sample in a study of CD8 T cells in ankylosing spondylitis. Overall study results and limits: Within ankylosing spondylitis blood, a TCR beta motif made up of several highly homologous variants appeared to be characteristic.

For these TCRs, the target antigens are not known. TCRdb re-called the 5' RACE reads through MiXCR, storing one row per CDR3 protein. The table lists 350,000 to 450,000 distinct CDR3 sequences, approximately 26% of them singletons. The sample consisted of blood, either unsorted or a sorted T cell fraction (not recorded which). The origin of the receptors is a male donor with ankylosing spondylitis.

This clonotype was observed a few times. A much larger clone lies one base from this, so it may be a read error. The CDR3 DNA reads as TGCGCCAGCAGCTCGCCGGGACAGCAAGAGACCCAGTACTTC. Its protein product is CASSSPGQQETQYF. The chain recombines TRBV5-1 with TRBJ2-5; 7 positions agree with TRBD1. The CDR3 has 14 residues. Germline V lookup: CDR1 SGHRS, CDR2 YFSETQ. J was trimmed by 2 bases and V by 3 bases; bases with no gene match: 4.

In this sample, this clonotype turned up a few times. This chain joins TRBV10-2 and TRBJ2-3, with TRBD2 identical over 9 bases. The V and J ends lost 8 bases and 2 bases, in that order; junction bases with no gene match: 8. Looked up from germline, CDR1 is WSHSY and CDR2 is SAAADI. The CDR3 loop spans 15 amino acids. DNA of the CDR3: TGCGCCAGCTATAGTAGCGGGGGTCCCACAGATACGCAGTATTTT. It codes for CASYSSGGPTDTQYF.

This clonotype was counted between two and nine times. The chain has TRBV7-9 and TRBJ2-2; maybe TRBD1 (5 bases). V dropped 1 base and J dropped 1 base, with 10 bases sitting between them. This CDR3 has 16 residues. Germline CDR1 is SEHNR and CDR2 is FQNEAQ (reference sequence). The CDR3 is CASSLGRTQNTGELFF. The CDR3 DNA is TGTGCCAGCAGCTTAGGTAGGACACAGAACACCGGGGAGCTGTTTTTT. Drawing the rest from reference TRBV7-9 and TRBJ2-2, the complete variable domain is DTGVSQNPRHKITKRGQNVTFRCDPISEHNRLYWYRQTLGQGPEFLTYFQNEAQLEKSRLLSDRFSAERPKGSFSTLEIQRTEQGDSAMYLCASSLGRTQNTGELFFGEGSRLTVL.

This clonotype occurred a few times. The chain has TRBV20-1 and TRBJ2-1; D is uncertain. Germline CDR1 reads DFQATT; CDR2 reads SNEGSKA (reference sequence). The CDR3 spans 15 residues. Trimming left V 6 bases short and J 6 bases short, with 21 bases between. CDR3: CSADDSGSSRNEQFF. Written as DNA, the CDR3 is TGCAGTGCCGACGACTCGGGCAGCTCACGCAATGAGCAGTTCTTC.

V and J are TRBV3-1 and TRBJ2-5, with a weak D call TRBD2 (6 bases). CDR3 length: 15 amino acids. Germline-derived CDR1 and CDR2 are LGHDT and YNNKEL (reference sequence). Trimming shortened V by 1 base and J by 1 base, and 10 bases separated the two germline ends. The CDR3 DNA reads as TGTGCCAGCAGCCAAGGGGGGACTCCCCAAGAGACCCAGTACTTC. Protein: CASSQGGTPQETQYF.

The V and J genes are TRBV12-3 or TRBV12-4 and TRBJ2-3, with a possible D match to TRBD2 (6 bases). This CDR3 is 12 amino acids long. V lost 7 bases to trimming and J lost 7 bases, with 12 bases between them. The CDR3 DNA reads TGTGCCAGCACCATTGGGGGGTATACGCAGTATTTT. It specifies CASTIGGYTQYF.

The rearrangement links TRBV25-1 to TRBJ1-1; D gene uncertain. The CDR3 totals 12 residues. The ends were cut back, 8 bases at V and 2 bases at J, with 9 bases in the middle. Germline V lookup: CDR1 MGHDK, CDR2 SYGVNS. The CDR3 is CASGQTNTEAFF. The CDR3, as DNA: TGTGCCAGCGGGCAAACCAACACTGAAGCTTTCTTT.

The gene calls are TRBV9 and TRBJ2-3; the D is unclear. Trimming pared 0 bases from V and 6 bases from J, leaving 8 bases between. This CDR3 has 13 residues. The germline V gene encodes CDR1 SGDLS and CDR2 YYNGEE. The CDR3 protein is CASSVDHGDTQYF. In DNA, the CDR3 is TGTGCCAGCAGCGTAGATCACGGGGATACGCAGTATTTT. Using reference TRBV9 and TRBJ2-3 for the parts outside the CDR3, the full variable domain is DSGVTQTPKHLITATGQRVTLRCSPRSGDLSVYWYQQSLDQGLQFLIQYYNGEERAKGNILERFSAQQFPDLHSELNLSSLELGDSALYFCASSVDHGDTQYFGPGTRLTVL.

V usage is TRBV5-1 and J usage is TRBJ2-3; D is uncertain. Trimming left V 4 bases short and J 0 bases short, with 12 bases between. This CDR3 comprises 15 residues. CDR1 is SGHRS and CDR2 is YFSETQ in the germline V gene. The CDR3: CASSPSASSTDTQYF. For the CDR3, the DNA is TGCGCCAGCAGCCCTTCAGCTTCTAGCACAGATACGCAGTATTTT.

This clonotype was seen ten or more times. This chain's CDR3 is CSVTGDTSSGNTIYF. The CDR3 DNA is TGCAGCGTGACCGGTGACACAAGCTCTGGAAACACCATATATTTT. J is TRBJ1-3 and V is TRBV29-1, with D uncertain. The ends were cut back, 6 bases at V and 0 bases at J, with 15 bases in the middle. This CDR3 has 15 amino acids. Germline V lookup: CDR1 SQVTM, CDR2 ANQGSEA.

This chain links TRBV19 with TRBJ2-3; 9 positions agree with TRBD2. This CDR3 region has 14 residues. Germline-derived CDR1 and CDR2 are LNHDA and SQIVND (reference sequence). V lost 4 bases to trimming and J lost 5 bases; unmatched junction nucleotides: 4. The CDR3 bases are TGTGCCAGTAGTAAGCCAGCGGGGGGAGATACGCAGTATTTT. It is translated as CASSKPAGGDTQYF.

The chain recombines TRBV5-1 with TRBJ2-7; D gene unclear. Germline CDR1 reads SGHRS; CDR2 reads YFSETQ. This CDR3 is built from 14 residues. Trimming pared 4 bases from V and 5 bases from J, leaving 16 bases between. For the CDR3, the DNA is TGCGCCAGCAGCGTCCAATCGGGTCCCCACGAGCAGTACTTC. It encodes CASSVQSGPHEQYF.

The chain is built from TRBV27 and TRBJ2-2; 13 bases map to TRBD2. The CDR3 contains 14 residues. From germline, CDR1 is MNHEY and CDR2 SMNVEV (reference sequence). Trimming at V came to 8 bases and at J to 5 bases, leaving 2 bases not matched to a gene. The CDR3 DNA is TGTGCCAGCCTGACTAGCGGGGGGACCGGGGAGCTGTTTTTT. It yields the protein CASLTSGGTGELFF.

In this sample, this clonotype turned up many times. This chain links TRBV19 with TRBJ2-1; TRBD2 matches at 13 bases. The ends lost 11 bases at V and 7 bases at J; junction bases unmatched: 8. Germline-derived CDR1 and CDR2 are LNHDA and SQIVND (reference sequence). CDR3 length: 14 amino acids. The CDR3 region is CAGRTSGSGNEQFF. As DNA, the CDR3 is TGTGCCGGCCGGACTAGCGGGAGTGGAAATGAGCAGTTCTTC.

This clonotype has only a few counts. V and J are TRBV29-1 and TRBJ1-6; the D gene is possibly TRBD1 (6 bases). Trimming removed 7 bases at V and 9 bases at J, with 16 bases between. This CDR3 spans 13 amino acids. The germline CDR1 and CDR2 sequences are SQVTM and ANQGSEA. In nucleotides, the CDR3 is TGCAGCGCCACGGGACCCAGGGGTTCACCCCTCCACTTT. It encodes CSATGPRGSPLHF. Complete variable domain (other parts from reference TRBV29-1 and TRBJ1-6): SAVISQKPSRDICQRGTSLTIQCQVDSQVTMMFWYRQQPGQSLTLIATANQGSEATYESGFVIDKFPISRPNLTFSTLTVSNMSPEDSSIYLCSATGPRGSPLHFGNGTRLTVT.

This clonotype has a handful of counts. The chain is built from TRBV25-1 and TRBJ2-1, with 7 bases identical to TRBD2. Per germline, CDR1 MGHDK and CDR2 SYGVNS. This CDR3 comprises 13 residues. After removal of 7 bases from V and 5 bases from J, the junction contained 5 bases not matched to a gene. Here the CDR3 DNA reads TGTGCCAGCACGGCGGGAGTTCACAATGAGCAGTTCTTC. This encodes CASTAGVHNEQFF. The full variable domain, completed using reference TRBV25-1 and TRBJ2-1, is EADIYQTPRYLVIGTGKKITLECSQTMGHDKMYWYQQDPGMELHLIHYSYGVNSTEKGDLSSESTVSRIRTEHFPLTLESARPSHTSQYLCASTAGVHNEQFFGPGTRLTVL.

DNA for the CDR3: TGTGCCAGCAGCTCACTTCTTAGCGGACTGGGTGCCGGGGAGCTGTTTTTT. Amino acid sequence: CASSSLLSGLGAGELFF. J is TRBJ2-2 and V is TRBV7-2; a weak D match, TRBD2 (6 bases). The length of the CDR3 is 17 residues. Germline CDR1 is SGHTA and CDR2 is FQGNSA. Trimming took off 4 bases at V and 6 bases at J, with 21 bases between the two ends.

J is TRBJ1-1 and V is TRBV20-1, with unresolved D. Germline CDR1 and CDR2: DFQATT and SNEGSKA (reference sequence). V lost 0 bases and J lost 3, with 8 bases in between. CDR3 length equals 13 residues. CDR3 amino acids: CSARDNGYTEAFF. DNA of the CDR3: TGCAGTGCTAGAGATAACGGATACACTGAAGCTTTCTTT.

This clonotype was observed a few times. This chain links TRBV19 with TRBJ2-3, with 9 bases identical to TRBD2. The CDR3 length is 16 residues. Germline CDR1 is LNHDA and CDR2 is SQIVND (reference sequence). Trimming at V came to 4 bases and at J to 1 base, leaving 6 bases not matched to a gene. CDR3 loop: CASSTIAGAGTDTQYF. CDR3 sequence (DNA): TGTGCCAGTAGTACCATAGCGGGAGCAGGCACAGATACGCAGTATTTT. Combining the CDR3 with reference TRBV19 and TRBJ2-3 gives the whole variable domain DGGITQSPKYLFRKEGQNVTLSCEQNLNHDAMYWYRQDPGQGLRLIYYSQIVNDFQKGDIAEGYSVSREKKESFPLTVTSAQKNPTAFYLCASSTIAGAGTDTQYFGPGTRLTVL.

This clonotype has just a few counts. The rearrangement links TRBV25-1 to TRBJ1-5; D remains unclear. The germline CDR1 and CDR2 sequences are MGHDK and SYGVNS. CDR3 length equals 14 residues. The V and J ends lost 3 bases and 4 bases respectively, with 10 bases between them. The CDR3 bases are TGTGCCAGCAGTGACCCCGGGAATAATCAGCCCCAGCATTTT. Translation gives CASSDPGNNQPQHF.

The J gene is TRBJ2-3, the V gene TRBV5-1; D unclear. The germline V and J ends were trimmed by 4 bases and 0 bases, with 6 bases remaining between them. CDR3 size: 13 residues. Germline values: CDR1 SGHRS, CDR2 YFSETQ. CDR3 sequence reads: CASSTLSTDTQYF. DNA of the CDR3: TGCGCCAGCAGCACGCTTAGCACAGATACGCAGTATTTT.

This clonotype occurred a few times. V gene TRBV12-3 or TRBV12-4 combines with J gene TRBJ2-2, with D possibly matching TRBD1 (6 bases). The CDR3 loop spans 14 amino acids. The V end was cut by 4 bases, the J end by 4 bases, with 10 bases between. The CDR3 nucleotides read TGTGCCAGCAGTTCGGACAGTTTCACCGGGGAGCTGTTTTTT. Translated, it gives CASSSDSFTGELFF.

The genes are TRBV7-9 and TRBJ1-1; 7 positions match TRBD1. The CDR3 totals 16 residues. The germline V gene has CDR1 SEHNR and CDR2 FQNEAQ (reference sequence). The V gene end was trimmed by 5 bases and the J gene end by 5 bases; junction bases not matched to a gene: 14. The CDR3 region has the DNA TGTGCCAGCAGCCCAGGGACAGCCCATTTCAGGACTGAAGCTTTCTTT. Its translation: CASSPGTAHFRTEAFF.